Each of the 25 T cell receptor beta chains below was sequenced from the same sample in a study of T cell repertoires in cytomegalovirus infection. TCRdb called the reads again in MiXCR, with one record for every CDR3 protein. The sample holds just over 450,000 distinct CDR3 sequences, 42% seen once. Their target antigens are unknown. The sample in question was cultured PBMCs, obtained from culture after CMV antigen stimulation. These receptors originate from a human donor in good health (CMV status not recorded). Some clones in this sample may be carry-over from other donors' samples.

This sequence joins TRBV27 and TRBJ2-5; 8 bases line up with TRBD2. The CDR3 is made up of 16 amino acids. V was pared by 6 bases and J by 1 base, with 10 bases of the junction left unmatched. Germline-derived CDR1 and CDR2 are MNHEY and SMNVEV (reference sequence). The DNA for the CDR3 is TGTGCCAGCAGACCCTCCGCGGGGACTAGCCAAGAGACCCAGTACTTC. Encoded protein: CASRPSAGTSQETQYF.

This clonotype has at least ten counts. The V gene is TRBV7-2, the J gene TRBJ2-3; D is unresolved. V lost 4 bases to trimming and J lost 1 base, with 12 bases between them. The CDR3 contains 15 residues. CDR1 SGHTA and CDR2 FQGNSA come from the germline V gene. The CDR3, as DNA: TGTGCCAGCAGCTCCCAGACTCAGGGCACAGATACGCAGTATTTT. Amino acid sequence: CASSSQTQGTDTQYF.

CDR3 bases: TGTGCCAGCAGCTCACAGGGGATCCACGAGCAGTACTTC. Encoded protein: CASSSQGIHEQYF. This rearrangement joins TRBV5-4 to TRBJ2-7; 7 nucleotides align to TRBD1. The CDR3 has 13 residues. The V segment lost 3 bases and the J segment 5 bases; nucleotides outside the gene matches: 5. CDR1 and CDR2 from the germline V gene are SGHNT and YYREEE (reference sequence).

The chain carries TRBV28 and TRBJ2-7, with D possibly matching TRBD1 (5 bases). The germline V and J ends were trimmed by 5 bases and 1 base, with 12 bases remaining between them. The CDR3 consists of 14 residues. CDR1 MDHEN and CDR2 SYDVKM come from the germline V gene. The CDR3 here is CASSPGFRSYEQYF. CDR3 sequence (DNA): TGTGCCAGCAGTCCAGGGTTTAGATCCTACGAGCAGTACTTC.

The J gene is TRBJ1-5, the V gene TRBV7-2; no firm D call. The germline V and J ends were trimmed by 5 bases and 3 bases, with 11 bases remaining between them. The CDR3 runs to 14 residues. Looked up from germline, CDR1 is SGHTA and CDR2 is FQGNSA. CDR3 sequence reads: CASSQGPDNQPQHF. The CDR3 DNA follows: TGTGCCAGCAGCCAAGGACCTGACAATCAGCCCCAGCATTTT.

A few counts support this clonotype. The chain combines TRBV6-1 with TRBJ2-3; D may be TRBD1 or TRBD2 (5 bases each). The germline V and J ends were trimmed by 2 bases and 0 bases, with 9 bases remaining between them. The CDR3 has 15 amino acids. Germline V lookup: CDR1 MNHNS, CDR2 SASEGT. CDR3 DNA: TGTGCCAGCAGTGAATGGGACGCTAGCACAGATACGCAGTATTTT. Protein: CASSEWDASTDTQYF.

V gene TRBV12-3 or TRBV12-4 combines with J gene TRBJ2-1, with 10 bases fitting TRBD1. This CDR3 is 15 amino acids long. V lost 5 bases and J lost 5; bases outside the gene matches: 6. The DNA of the CDR3 is TGTGCCAGCAGTCCAGGGGGGACAGGGGACAATGAGCAGTTCTTC. Translating gives CASSPGGTGDNEQFF.

The table lists this clonotype with a count of one. This chain connects TRBV6-8 to TRBJ2-7; D ambiguous. CDR1 is MNHGY, CDR2 SAAAGT, per germline. CDR3 size: 13 residues. V lost 6 bases and J 3 bases, leaving 12 bases between the germline ends. The CDR3 nucleotides are TGTGCCAGCAGACGAGGTGGGCTCTACGAGCAGTACTTC. Its translation: CASRRGGLYEQYF.

This clonotype occurred a few times. The V gene is TRBV6-6, the J gene TRBJ2-2; TRBD1 matches at 9 bases. The V segment lost 6 bases and the J segment 3 bases; nucleotides outside the gene matches: 11. Germline lookup yields CDR1 MNHNY and CDR2 SVGAGI (reference sequence). The CDR3 spans 17 residues. Here the CDR3 DNA reads TGTGCCAGCAGACCTAGGACAGGGGAGGGGGACACCGGGGAGCTGTTTTTT. Translating it yields CASRPRTGEGDTGELFF.

This rearrangement joins TRBV5-1 to TRBJ2-1, with a weak D call TRBD1 (6 bases). The CDR3 sequence is 14 residues long. Between the trimmed V and J ends, which lost 4 bases and 6 bases, there was a span of 14 bases. Germline-derived CDR1 and CDR2 are SGHRS and YFSETQ. This CDR3 is CASSVLQGGNEQFF. The CDR3 DNA sequence: TGCGCCAGCAGCGTCCTACAGGGCGGCAATGAGCAGTTCTTC. Together with reference TRBV5-1 and TRBJ2-1, the CDR3 gives the full variable domain: KAGVTQTPRYLIKTRGQQVTLSCSPISGHRSVSWYQQTPGQGLQFLFEYFSETQRNKGNFPGRFSGRQFSNSRSEMNVSTLELGDSALYLCASSVLQGGNEQFFGPGTRLTVL.

The gene calls are TRBV7-4 and TRBJ2-2; 8 bases agree with TRBD2. CDR1 and CDR2 from the germline V gene are SGHVT and SQSDAQ. After removal of 8 bases from V and 2 bases from J, the junction contained 7 bases not matched to a gene. The CDR3 runs to 15 residues. The DNA of the CDR3 is TGTGCCAGCCACAACCTAGCGGGTAACACCGGGGAGCTGTTTTTT. Translated: CASHNLAGNTGELFF.

The chain uses TRBV10-3 and TRBJ2-7; D is possibly TRBD2 (5 bases). This CDR3 region has 12 residues. In germline, CDR1 is ENHRY, CDR2 SYGVKD. V dropped 6 bases and J dropped 4 bases, with 10 bases sitting between them. The CDR3 nucleotides are TGTGCCATCAGCCCGGGGAGTTACGAGCAGTACTTC. This sequence encodes CAISPGSYEQYF.

The sample holds a few counts of this clonotype. This chain uses TRBV7-9 with TRBJ1-1; TRBD1 agrees at 7 bases. Germline V gene sequence: CDR1 SEHNR, CDR2 FQNEAQ (reference sequence). This CDR3 spans 15 amino acids. The V gene end was trimmed by 4 bases and the J gene end by 3 bases; junction bases not matched to a gene: 8. CDR3 DNA: TGTGCCAGCAGCTCCGGGGAACAGGGGCACACTGAAGCTTTCTTT. Encoded protein: CASSSGEQGHTEAFF.

The chain couples TRBV6-2 or TRBV6-3 to TRBJ1-1, with D uncertain. The V end was cut by 2 bases, the J end by 0 bases, with 13 bases between. Germline lookup yields CDR1 MNHEY and CDR2 SVGEGT. The CDR3 spans 16 residues. The CDR3 is CASSYGERRLNTEAFF. CDR3 coding DNA: TGTGCCAGCAGTTACGGGGAGAGGCGTTTGAACACTGAAGCTTTCTTT.

The rearrangement uses TRBV18 and TRBJ1-1; D is ambiguous. Trimming pared 4 bases from V and 4 bases from J, leaving 19 bases between. CDR1 is KGHSH and CDR2 is LQKENI in the germline V gene. The CDR3 sequence is 16 residues long. CDR3 nucleotides: TGTGCCAGCTCACTGGCATTGTTTGGTGAGGGCACTGAAGCTTTCTTT. Translated: CASSLALFGEGTEAFF.

The chain combines TRBV6-8 with TRBJ1-5; TRBD1 is a possible D gene (6 bases). The CDR3 has 13 residues. Looked up from germline, CDR1 is MNHGY and CDR2 is SAAAGT. Trimming removed 6 bases at V and 10 bases at J, with 16 bases between. CDR3 bases: TGTGCCAGCAGGAGGGGGGGCTGGGATCCCCAGCATTTT. Protein: CASRRGGWDPQHF.

This sequence joins TRBV5-5 and TRBJ1-1, with D unclear. From germline, CDR1 is SGHKS and CDR2 YYEKEE (reference sequence). V lost 3 bases and J lost 0, with 9 bases in between. CDR3 length: 14 residues. DNA for the CDR3: TGTGCCAGCAGCTCCCCACAGATGAACACTGAAGCTTTCTTT. Translation: CASSSPQMNTEAFF. The variable domain in full, with the rest retrieved from reference TRBV5-5 and TRBJ1-1, is DAGVTQSPTHLIKTRGQQVTLRCSPISGHKSVSWYQQVLGQGPQFIFQYYEKEERGRGNFPDRFSARQFPNYSSELNVNALLLGDSALYLCASSSPQMNTEAFFGQGTRLTVV.

This clonotype was counted only a few times. This chain connects TRBV14 to TRBJ1-6; D gene unclear. Trimming left V 0 bases short and J 0 bases short, with 15 bases between. This CDR3 spans 19 amino acids. The germline V gene encodes CDR1 SGHDN and CDR2 FVKESK. In nucleotides, the CDR3 is TGTGCCAGCAGCCAAGATCCATTGGCCACCTTCTCCTATAATTCACCCCTCCACTTT. The encoded protein is CASSQDPLATFSYNSPLHF.

This clonotype was detected only once. V gene TRBV7-2 combines with J gene TRBJ2-7, with D possibly being TRBD1 or TRBD2 (6 bases each). There are 14 residues in the CDR3. The germline V gene has CDR1 SGHTA and CDR2 FQGNSA. Trimming cost V 7 bases and J 0 bases, with 13 bases left between them. The CDR3 loop is CASTRGAGSYEQYF. The CDR3 DNA follows: TGTGCCAGCACAAGGGGGGCCGGCTCCTACGAGCAGTACTTC.

This clonotype showed up just a few times. V usage is TRBV2 and J usage is TRBJ2-2; 9 nucleotides align to TRBD1. Looked up from germline, CDR1 is SNHLY and CDR2 is FYNNEI. V trimming: 6 bases; J trimming: 7 bases; junction bases outside the gene matches: 6. This CDR3 is built from 14 residues. CDR3 sequence (DNA): TGTGCCAGCAGACCGGGACAGGGTTACGGGGAGCTGTTTTTT. Amino acid sequence: CASRPGQGYGELFF.

This clonotype has only a few counts. The chain is built from TRBV7-2 and TRBJ1-2, with TRBD1 as a possible D gene (6 bases). This CDR3 contains 12 residues. Germline-derived CDR1 and CDR2 are SGHTA and FQGNSA. V dropped 4 bases and J dropped 6 bases, with 9 bases sitting between them. The CDR3 nucleotides are TGTGCCAGCAGCTCAGGGGTCAATGGCTACACCTTC. It translates to CASSSGVNGYTF.

This sequence joins TRBV6-2 or TRBV6-3 and TRBJ2-1; D uncertain. The germline gives CDR1 MNHEY, CDR2 SVGEGT. V was shortened by 4 bases and J by 8 bases, with 9 bases between the two germline ends. This CDR3 has 12 amino acids. DNA for the CDR3: TGTGCCAGCAGTTCGGATGGCGATGAGCAGTTCTTC. It encodes CASSSDGDEQFF.

This clonotype appeared a single time. The chain combines TRBV5-4 with TRBJ2-1; 13 bases map to TRBD2. Germline trimming cut 4 bases from V and 7 bases from J; bases unmatched to any gene: 14. The length of the CDR3 is 18 residues. Germline CDR1 is SGHNT and CDR2 is YYREEE (reference sequence). CDR3 sequence (DNA): TGTGCCAGCAGCCAGGGACTAGCGGGAATTCTCCCTTCGAATGAGCAGTTCTTC. It encodes CASSQGLAGILPSNEQFF.

This chain joins TRBV20-1 and TRBJ1-1; D is perhaps TRBD1 (5 bases). CDR1 is DFQATT and CDR2 is SNEGSKA in the germline V gene (reference sequence). V shed 3 bases and J shed 3 bases, with 8 bases lying between them. The CDR3 consists of 12 residues. The CDR3 region has the DNA TGCAGTGCTAGGAAGGGGCACACTGAAGCTTTCTTT. It codes for CSARKGHTEAFF.

The chain couples TRBV7-2 to TRBJ2-1; TRBD2 is a possible D gene (5 bases). V lost 5 bases and J 5 bases, leaving 16 bases between the germline ends. The CDR3 length is 15 residues. Germline CDR1 reads SGHTA; CDR2 reads FQGNSA. The CDR3 here is CASSRRGFSDNEQFF. The CDR3 coding sequence is TGTGCCAGCAGCCGACGGGGTTTTAGTGACAATGAGCAGTTCTTC. Using reference TRBV7-2 and TRBJ2-1 for the parts outside the CDR3, the full variable domain is GAGVSQSPSNKVTEKGKDVELRCDPISGHTALYWYRQSLGQGLEFLIYFQGNSAPDKSGLPSDRFSAERTGGSVSTLTIQRTQQEDSAVYLCASSRRGFSDNEQFFGPGTRLTVL.